Sequencing of this T cell receptor beta chain was carried out in a study of blood T cells in healthy people across ages. Next came a second PCR, run for about 7 to 12 cycles, which used a sample-barcoded 5' primer along with a J-beta primer mix. The authors tagged each cDNA molecule using a template-switch adaptor with 12 random nucleotides. Every sample returned 2.5 million or more CDR3-containing paired-end reads. TCRdb fed the 5' RACE reads into MiXCR, producing one record per CDR3 protein. The table records about 1.8 million distinct CDR3 sequences, roughly 52% of them present only once. CDR1 is MNHEY, CDR2 SVGEGT, per germline. V was trimmed by 7 bases and J by 11 bases, leaving 12 bases between them. The CDR3 has 11 amino acids. Notes on the study in general: It was not possible, with unsorted PBMCs, to conclusively compare naive and antigen-experienced cells.

Peripheral blood, about 10 milliliters per donor, was collected. About this clonotype itself: Its specificity is not known.

Sample: blood. V gene TRBV6-2 or TRBV6-3 combines with J gene TRBJ1-5; D ambiguous. The clonotype comes from a woman aged 40 to 50 in good health. This CDR3 is CASTQGGSQHF. Written as DNA, the CDR3 is TGTGCCAGCACCCAAGGAGGTTCCCAGCATTTT.